The source of this T cell receptor beta chain is a study of TIL therapy for anti-PD-1-resistant metastatic lung cancer. The libraries were made with immunoSEQ v3. Repertoires were generated with immunoSEQ multiplex PCR, while TCRdb's copy carries only in-frame clones and drops some. The data contain 50,000 or so clones, approximately 79% of them singletons. Noted time point: pre-treatment sample, taken before nivolumab and TIL therapy. This CDR3 comprises 15 residues. Germline assignment: CDR1 SGHRS and CDR2 YFSETQ. J gave up 1 base and V 5 bases, and 7 bases lay outside the gene matches. This sequence was found in a woman aged 25-80 years with non-small cell lung cancer. This specimen was blood, taken at baseline. The chain carries TRBV5-1 and TRBJ2-5; TRBD2 aligns across 8 bases. CDR3 bases: TGCGCCAGCAGGGTGCTAGCGGGCATCCAAGAGACCCAGTACTTC. This codes for CASRVLAGIQETQYF.